A selection of T cell receptor beta chains follows, all from one sample in a study of T cell repertoires and leukemia-associated antigens. The antigens these receptors bind are not known. From the 5' RACE reads, TCRdb called clonotypes with MiXCR, one entry per CDR3 protein. The sample records over 10,000 distinct CDR3 sequences, over 40% being singletons. Sample: CD3+ T cells sorted from blood and cultured. The source is a female donor in good health. Each CDR3 is given with its conserved first and last residue. A D gene is named only where the DNA matches it firmly. Where a row states a size, it is once, few, many or the class of an expanded clone; other rows omit it.

CDR3 protein	CDR3 DNA	clone size	D gene	V gene	J gene
CSAGQTDWPQHF	TGCAGTGCCGGACAGACAGATTGGCCCCAGCATTTT	.	.	TRBV20-1	TRBJ1-5
CASSLGSNSNQPQHF	TGCGCCAGCAGCTTGGGGAGTAACAGCAATCAGCCCCAGCATTTT	few	.	TRBV5-1	TRBJ1-5
CASSLVHQRDGQYF	TGCGCCAGCAGCTTGGTACATCAGCGGGACGGGCAGTACTTC	.	TRBD2	TRBV5-1	TRBJ2-7
CANSSPGRTSHEQYF	TGTGCCAACAGCTCCCCGGGACGGACATCCCACGAGCAGTACTTC	.	.	TRBV7-2	TRBJ2-7
CATSRDYSSSHNEWFF	TGTGCCACCAGCAGGGATTATAGCTCCTCTCACAATGAGTGGTTCTTC	.	.	TRBV15	TRBJ2-1
CSVERVDTEAFF	TGCAGCGTTGAAAGGGTGGACACTGAAGCCTTCTTT	once	.	TRBV29-1	TRBJ1-1
CASSAQDGTYEQYF	TGCGCCAGCAGCGCCCAAGACGGAACCTACGAGCAGTACTTC	few	.	TRBV5-1	TRBJ2-7
CASSLEGARSYTF	TGTGCCAGCAGTTTAGAGGGGGCGCGGAGCTACACCTTC	few	TRBD1	TRBV12-3/TRBV12-4	TRBJ1-2
CASSEKSGTDTQYF	TGTGCCAGCAGCGAGAAATCGGGCACAGATACGCAGTATTTT	.	.	TRBV9	TRBJ2-3
CASSQAQGLAINTGELFF	TGTGCCAGCAGCCAAGCCCAGGGACTAGCGATCAACACCGGGGAGCTGTTTTTC	.	TRBD2	TRBV3-1	TRBJ2-2
CASSLQPGPLRGYTF	TGTGCCAGCAGTTTACAACCCGGACCCCTCCGGGGCTACACCTTC	.	.	TRBV12-3/TRBV12-4	TRBJ1-2
CASSPRTSGRAAGDTQYF	TGTGCCAGCAGTCCTCGGACTAGCGGGAGGGCCGCGGGGGATACGCAGTATTTT	once	TRBD2	TRBV12-3/TRBV12-4	TRBJ2-3
CSADILAVRTDTQYF	TGCAGTGCGGACATCCTAGCGGTACGCACAGATACGCAGTATTTT	.	TRBD2	TRBV20-1	TRBJ2-3
CARGPRLAGFETQYF	TGTGCCAGGGGCCCCAGACTAGCGGGATTTGAGACCCAGTACTTC	.	TRBD2	TRBV5-8	TRBJ2-5
CASSPMRGAQYF	TGTGCCAGCAGCCCAATGAGGGGTGCGCAGTACTTC	many	.	TRBV7-2	TRBJ2-7
CASRPTSDVQPQHF	TGTGCCAGCAGGCCGACTTCGGACGTTCAGCCCCAGCATTTT	.	.	TRBV12-3/TRBV12-4	TRBJ1-5
CASSLGTQNTEAFF	TGTGCCAGCAGTTTGGGGACACAGAACACTGAAGCTTTCTTT	.	.	TRBV12-3/TRBV12-4	TRBJ1-1
CASSVTGTPGGTEAFF	TGCGCCAGCAGCGTTACCGGGACCCCTGGAGGCACTGAAGCTTTCTTT	.	.	TRBV5-1	TRBJ1-1
CASSGDFPGQGPSNYGYTF	TGTGCCAGCAGTGGAGACTTCCCGGGACAGGGGCCCTCTAACTATGGCTACACCTTC	.	TRBD1	TRBV2	TRBJ1-2
CASSLSGSYPDTQYF	TGTGCCAGCAGTCTTAGCGGGAGCTATCCAGATACGCAGTATTTT	.	TRBD2	TRBV7-8	TRBJ2-3
CSVTAATNERLFF	TGCAGCGTTACAGCTGCAACTAATGAAAGACTGTTTTTT	.	.	TRBV29-1	TRBJ1-4
CASSPLGRGNEKLFF	TGTGCCAGCAGTCCTTTGGGGCGGGGTAATGAAAAACTGTTTTTT	many	.	TRBV28	TRBJ1-4
CASSQGLGDWDYEQYF	TGCGCCAGCAGCCAGGGCCTCGGGGACTGGGACTACGAGCAGTACTTC	.	.	TRBV4-1	TRBJ2-7
CATSGPKGQVGGFLETQHF	.	.	.	TRBV24-1	TRBJ2-5
CASSLFTGELFF	TGCGCCAGCAGCTTGTTTACCGGGGAGCTGTTTTTT	medium-sized	.	TRBV5-1	TRBJ2-2
CASSLGQTSYEQYF	TGTGCCAGCAGCTTGGGACAGACATCCTACGAGCAGTACTTC	once	TRBD1	TRBV11-2	TRBJ2-7
CASPPGEEANYGCTF	.	.	.	TRBV12-2	TRBJ1-2
CSVEDYEGEGTTNEKLFF	TGCAGCGTTGAAGATTATGAGGGGGAGGGCACTACTAATGAAAAACTGTTTTTT	.	.	TRBV29-1	TRBJ1-4
CATEGPWGNEQFF	TGTGCGACCGAAGGGCCCTGGGGCAATGAGCAGTTCTTC	.	.	TRBV11-3	TRBJ2-1
CASSYRFREKLFF	TGTGCCAGCAGTTACCGGTTTAGAGAAAAACTGTTTTTT	many	.	TRBV6-2/TRBV6-3	TRBJ1-4
CASSLDSVPFYGYTF	TGTGCCAGCAGCTTAGATTCAGTCCCTTTCTATGGCTACACCTTC	many	.	TRBV11-2	TRBJ1-2
CASSGRTGHEQYF	TGTGCCAGCAGCGGCCGGACAGGGCACGAGCAGTACTTC	.	TRBD1	TRBV7-2	TRBJ2-7
CASSFSASGANVLTF	TGTGCCAGCAGTTTTTCCGCCTCTGGGGCCAACGTCCTGACTTTC	many	.	TRBV12-3/TRBV12-4	TRBJ2-6
CASSERGLFASPLHF	TGTGCCAGCAGTGAGAGGGGCCTATTCGCCTCACCCCTCCACTTT	.	.	TRBV2	TRBJ1-6
CASSITQLREQYF	TGTGCCAGCAGCATCACCCAACTGCGCGAGCAGTACTTC	.	.	TRBV7-9	TRBJ2-7
CASSSEMGKNIRYF	TGTGCCAGCAGTTCGGAGATGGGCAAAAACATTCGGTACTTC	.	.	TRBV12-3/TRBV12-4	TRBJ2-4
CASSINSDSGANVLTF	TGCGCCAGCAGCATAAACTCCGACTCTGGGGCCAACGTCCTGACTTTC	medium-sized	.	TRBV5-1	TRBJ2-6
CANSTSGDRGLDEQFF	TGCGCCAACAGCACAAGTGGGGACAGGGGGCTAGATGAGCAGTTCTTC	.	TRBD1	TRBV5-1	TRBJ2-1
CSASGTSGIRETQYF	TGCAGTGCCTCCGGGACTAGCGGTATAAGAGAGACCCAGTACTTC	many	TRBD2	TRBV20-1	TRBJ2-5
CASSHPTSSEQYF	TGCGCCAGCAGCCACCCTACATCCAGCGAGCAGTACTTC	once	.	TRBV4-1	TRBJ2-7
CASSQQSHSGQGGSPLHF	TGTGCCAGCAGCCAACAGAGTCATTCGGGACAGGGAGGATCACCCCTCCACTTT	.	TRBD1	TRBV4-2	TRBJ1-6
CASTMDRNSQPQHF	TGTGCCAGCACCATGGACAGGAACAGTCAGCCCCAGCACTTT	.	TRBD1	TRBV12-3/TRBV12-4	TRBJ1-5
CASSPGQLQETQYF	TGCGCCAGCAGCCCGGGACAGCTCCAAGAGACCCAGTACTTC	few	TRBD1	TRBV5-1	TRBJ2-5
CSAMRGDTQYF	TGCAGTGCCATGAGGGGAGATACGCAGTATTTT	.	.	TRBV20-1	TRBJ2-3
CASRRTGELFF	TGTGCCAGCAGAAGGACCGGGGAGCTGTTTTTT	many	.	TRBV11-2	TRBJ2-2
CASRREDTGELFF	TGTGCCAGCCGGCGGGAGGACACCGGGGAGCTGTTTTTT	medium-sized	TRBD2	TRBV9	TRBJ2-2
CASKIAGTTDTQYF	TGCGCCAGCAAAATAGCGGGAACCACAGATACGCAGTATTTT	medium-sized	TRBD2	TRBV5-1	TRBJ2-3
CASSSGTGYEQCF	TGTGCCAGCAGCTCCGGGACAGGCTACGAGCAGTGCTTT	few	TRBD1	TRBV7-8	TRBJ2-7
CASSPWTGGLAGHNEQFF	TGCGCCAGCAGCCCTTGGACAGGGGGCCTAGCGGGCCACAATGAGCAGTTCTTC	.	TRBD1	TRBV5-1	TRBJ2-1
CASSLGRAEQYF	TGTGCCAGCAGCTTGGGGCGGGCTGAGCAGTACTTC	many	.	TRBV13	TRBJ2-7
CASGPAGFNEQFF	TGTGCTAGTGGTCCCGCCGGGTTCAATGAGCAGTTCTTC	many	.	TRBV12-5	TRBJ2-1
CASRGAGVSYNEQFF	TGCGCCAGCAGGGGGGCGGGAGTCTCCTACAATGAGCAGTTCTTC	.	.	TRBV5-1	TRBJ2-1
CASRGDGHFYGYTF	TGTGCCAGCAGGGGGGACGGGCACTTCTATGGCTACACCTTC	many	.	TRBV6-5	TRBJ1-2